The subject of this entry is one T cell receptor (beta chain). The data originate from a study of shared clonotypes between healthy human individuals. Germline V gene data show CDR1 as SNHLY and CDR2 as FYNNEI. This CDR3 spans 14 amino acids. V lost 5 bases to trimming and J lost 6 bases; unmatched junction nucleotides: 7. Produced via immunoSEQ multiplex PCR; TCRdb's table is partial and in-frame only. This sample has 1.5 million to 2.5 million clones, with less than 95% found just once. Selected positively for CCR7 and CD45RO-negative, naive CD8 cells excluded terminally differentiated effector memory CD45RA+ cells.

Sequences were obtained from naive CD8+ T cells sorted from blood. The chain joins TRBV2 to TRBJ1-2; 9 positions agree with TRBD1. This sequence originates from a man between 18 and 35 years old in good health. The CDR3 nucleotides are TGTGCCAGCAGTACGGACAGGGGTTACGATGGCTACACCTTC. Its translation is CASSTDRGYDGYTF.